The 26 T cell receptor beta chains in this list originate from one sample, sequenced in a study of OX40 agonist ivuxolimab in advanced cancers. The library was made by the immunoSEQ multiplex PCR assay. TCRdb obtained this table from immuneACCESS and retained in-frame rearrangements with V and J assigned. These tables miss some clones; where compared with another copy, unresolved V genes account for less than half of the shortfall, and the remainder is unexplained. The sample table lists fewer than 85,000 clones, roughly 80% of them with a count of one. The ten largest make up 1.5% to 2% of the sample. The specimen comprised CD4+ or CD8+ T cells sorted from blood, sampled in a trial of the OX40 agonist ivuxolimab. These receptors originate from an adult with an advanced solid tumor such as melanoma, head and neck, liver or kidney cancer.

The chain carries TRBV19 and TRBJ2-5, with a tentative D call TRBD2 (6 bases). The V end lost 5 bases, the J end lost 4 bases, and 11 bases lay between the germline ends. The CDR3 spans 13 residues. Germline CDR1 reads LNHDA; CDR2 reads SQIVND (reference sequence). CDR3 nucleotide sequence: TGTGCCAGTAGTTCGGCCGGGGGAGAGACCCAGTACTTC. Translating it yields CASSSAGGETQYF.

The chain combines TRBV19 with TRBJ2-4; either TRBD1 or TRBD2 may fit D (6 bases each). CDR3 length: 16 amino acids. Trimming removed 5 bases from V and 0 bases from J, with 14 bases in between. Germline V gene sequence: CDR1 LNHDA, CDR2 SQIVND (reference sequence). For the CDR3, the DNA is TGTGCCAGTAGTTTCAAGGGGGGTTTAGCCAAAAACATTCAGTACTTC. Its protein is CASSFKGGLAKNIQYF.

This chain joins TRBV7-9 and TRBJ1-1, with TRBD1 as a possible D gene (6 bases). Germline CDR1 is SEHNR and CDR2 is FQNEAQ (reference sequence). The CDR3 has 16 amino acids. V gave up 5 bases and J gave up 0 bases, with 16 bases separating them. CDR3 region: CASSAAGTLMNTEAFF. The CDR3 DNA reads as TGTGCCAGCAGCGCGGCCGGGACACTTATGAACACTGAAGCTTTCTTT.

The chain recombines TRBV13 with TRBJ1-3; the D is unclear. This CDR3 spans 15 amino acids. Trimming pared 6 bases from V and 0 bases from J, leaving 12 bases between. From germline, CDR1 is PRHDT and CDR2 FYEKMQ (reference sequence). The CDR3 DNA is TGTGCCAGCAGGCGAACGGGATTCTCTGGAAACACCATATATTTT. Translation: CASRRTGFSGNTIYF.

The rearrangement uses TRBV28 and TRBJ1-2, with TRBD1 identical over 7 bases. The CDR3 totals 13 residues. The germline V gene has CDR1 MDHEN and CDR2 SYDVKM. V gave up 6 bases and J gave up 7 bases; unmatched junction bases: 8. The chain's CDR3 is CASRVDREAGYTF. CDR3 DNA sequence: TGTGCCAGCAGGGTAGACAGGGAGGCTGGCTACACCTTC.

V and J are TRBV5-4 and TRBJ2-3; TRBD2 is a possible D gene (6 bases). There are 13 residues in the CDR3. Trimming took 3 bases from V and 5 from J, leaving 10 bases between them. Per the germline V gene, CDR1 is SGHNT and CDR2 is YYREEE (reference sequence). The chain's CDR3 is CASSYLRGDTQYF. For the CDR3, the DNA is TGTGCCAGCAGCTACCTGCGGGGAGATACGCAGTATTTT. Together with reference TRBV5-4 and TRBJ2-3, the CDR3 gives the full variable domain: ETGVTQSPTHLIKTRGQQVTLRCSSQSGHNTVSWYQQALGQGPQFIFQYYREEENGRGNFPPRFSGLQFPNYSSELNVNALELDDSALYLCASSYLRGDTQYFGPGTRLTVL.

V and J are TRBV6-4 and TRBJ2-1, with 8 bases lining up with TRBD1. The CDR3 has 15 amino acids. Trimming took 3 bases from V and 3 from J; bases not matched to a gene: 4. Germline V gene data show CDR1 as MRHNA and CDR2 as SNTAGT. The CDR3, as DNA: TGTGCCAGCAGTGAGAGACAGGGGCTCTACAATGAGCAGTTCTTC. Its protein is CASSERQGLYNEQFF.

The gene calls are TRBV7-9 and TRBJ2-6; D gene ambiguous. Germline values: CDR1 SEHNR, CDR2 FQNEAQ (reference sequence). Trimming cost V 0 bases and J 2 bases, with 2 bases left between them. This CDR3 region has 14 residues. This CDR3 is CASSLAPGANVLTF. The CDR3 nucleotides read TGTGCCAGCAGCTTAGCGCCTGGGGCCAACGTCCTGACTTTC.

The V and J genes are TRBV5-1 and TRBJ2-7, with D tentatively TRBD1 (6 bases). Trimming shortened V by 4 bases and J by 5 bases, and 19 bases separated the two germline ends. Germline CDR1 and CDR2: SGHRS and YFSETQ. The CDR3 totals 15 residues. In DNA form, the CDR3 reads TGCGCCAGCAGCGCTCTACAGGGTAGGATGGACGAGCAGTACTTC. Its protein product is CASSALQGRMDEQYF. Complete variable domain (other parts from reference TRBV5-1 and TRBJ2-7): KAGVTQTPRYLIKTRGQQVTLSCSPISGHRSVSWYQQTPGQGLQFLFEYFSETQRNKGNFPGRFSGRQFSNSRSEMNVSTLELGDSALYLCASSALQGRMDEQYFGPGTRLTVT.

This clone has a handful of counts. The gene calls are TRBV21-1 and TRBJ1-6; the table assigns TRBD1, which was not confirmed against the DNA. TRBV21-1 is a known pseudogene. The CDR3 extends over 13 amino acids. The CDR3 spells CARSTGDNSPLHF. CDR3 nucleotide sequence: TGTGCCAGGTCGACAGGGGATAATTCACCCCTCCACTTT.

The chain carries TRBV5-1 and TRBJ1-1, with D maybe TRBD1 (5 bases). With 0 bases removed from V and 8 bases from J, the gap between germline ends came to 11 bases. Germline V lookup: CDR1 SGHRS, CDR2 YFSETQ. This CDR3 spans 13 amino acids. CDR3 coding DNA: TGCGCCAGCAGCTTGGCGACAGTTAAAGAAGCTTTCTTT. Translating gives CASSLATVKEAFF.

The J gene is TRBJ1-4, the V gene TRBV4-2, with TRBD1 matching 9 bases. The CDR3 is made up of 19 amino acids. Germline CDR1 and CDR2: LGHNA and YNFKEQ. The trim removed 0 bases at V and 7 bases at J, leaving 15 bases unmatched. CDR3 sequence reads: CASSQDIIDGGQGREKLFF. The CDR3 coding sequence is TGTGCCAGCAGCCAAGATATAATCGATGGGGGACAGGGTCGTGAAAAACTGTTTTTT.

J is TRBJ2-3 and V is TRBV7-9, with D possibly being TRBD1 or TRBD2 (5 bases each). Germline V lookup: CDR1 SEHNR, CDR2 FQNEAQ (reference sequence). There are 14 residues in the CDR3. V shed 2 bases and J shed 6 bases, with 12 bases lying between them. This CDR3 is CASSLRGDGDTQYF. CDR3 sequence (DNA): TGTGCCAGCAGCTTACGAGGGGATGGGGATACGCAGTATTTT.

The rearrangement links TRBV30 to TRBJ2-1; D unresolved. The CDR3 is 13 residues long. The germline V gene has CDR1 GTSNPN and CDR2 SVGIG (reference sequence). Trimming removed 4 bases from V and 0 bases from J, with 7 bases in between. CDR3 sequence: CAWIHSSYNEQFF. In DNA, the CDR3 is TGTGCCTGGATACACAGCTCCTACAATGAGCAGTTCTTC.

V is TRBV25-1 and J is TRBJ2-2, with D perhaps assigned TRBD1 or TRBD2 (7 bases each). Trimming pared 3 bases from V and 5 bases from J, leaving 13 bases between. Germline CDR1 MGHDK, CDR2 SYGVNS. This CDR3 has 15 amino acids. The CDR3 spells CASSDQGGRTGELFF. DNA of the CDR3: TGTGCCAGCAGTGATCAGGGGGGGCGGACCGGGGAGCTGTTTTTT. Full variable domain (outside the CDR3, taken from reference TRBV25-1 and TRBJ2-2): EADIYQTPRYLVIGTGKKITLECSQTMGHDKMYWYQQDPGMELHLIHYSYGVNSTEKGDLSSESTVSRIRTEHFPLTLESARPSHTSQYLCASSDQGGRTGELFFGEGSRLTVL.

This CDR3 reads CASSLGQSIYGYTF. In DNA form, the CDR3 reads TGCGCCAGCAGCTTGGGACAAAGCATCTATGGCTACACCTTC. This chain joins TRBV5-1 and TRBJ1-2, with D unclear. V shed 0 bases and J shed 4 bases, with 10 bases lying between them. The germline V gene has CDR1 SGHRS and CDR2 YFSETQ. The CDR3 contains 14 residues.

The chain is built from TRBV28 and TRBJ1-5; 8 nucleotides align to TRBD1. Unmatched junction bases numbered 9, after V lost 5 bases and J lost 0 bases. The CDR3 spans 17 residues. The germline CDR1 and CDR2 sequences are MDHEN and SYDVKM. The CDR3 reads CASSLILTGVSNQPQHF. DNA for the CDR3: TGTGCCAGCAGTCTCATCCTGACAGGGGTTAGCAATCAGCCCCAGCATTTT.

This sequence joins TRBV7-9 and TRBJ1-1; no firm D call. CDR3 length: 14 amino acids. Germline V lookup: CDR1 SEHNR, CDR2 FQNEAQ (reference sequence). Trimming stripped 4 bases from V and 0 bases from J, with 9 bases between. The CDR3 reads CASSWSSMNTEAFF. DNA of the CDR3: TGTGCCAGCAGCTGGTCCAGCATGAACACTGAAGCTTTCTTT.

The chain has TRBV7-2 and TRBJ1-6; D gene unclear. V gave up 4 bases and J gave up 7 bases, with 17 bases separating them. This CDR3 region has 16 residues. Per germline, CDR1 SGHTA and CDR2 FQGNSA. The DNA of the CDR3 is TGTGCCAGCAGCTCCGGACCTCTTCGCTCGAATTCACCCCTCCACTTT. Its protein is CASSSGPLRSNSPLHF.

This clone was seen only once. This chain uses TRBV27 with TRBJ2-5; 12 nucleotides match TRBD2. Germline V CDR1 and CDR2: MNHEY, SMNVEV (reference sequence). The CDR3 is 16 amino acids. V was pared by 6 bases and J by 4 bases, with 9 bases of the junction left unmatched. The CDR3 here is CASSPSSSGGAETQYF. In nucleotides, the CDR3 is TGTGCCAGCAGCCCATCGTCTAGCGGGGGGGCAGAGACCCAGTACTTC.

This clone was seen once. This chain uses TRBV7-2 with TRBJ2-7; the D gene could be TRBD1 or TRBD2 (5 bases each). The germline V gene has CDR1 SGHTA and CDR2 FQGNSA. The CDR3 extends over 15 amino acids. The V and J ends lost 1 base and 0 bases respectively, with 10 bases between them. CDR3 sequence (DNA): TGTGCCAGCAGCTTAGGGGGGACGGGCTCCTACGAGCAGTACTTC. It yields the protein CASSLGGTGSYEQYF. Full variable domain (rest looked up from reference TRBV7-2 and TRBJ2-7): GAGVSQSPSNKVTEKGKDVELRCDPISGHTALYWYRQSLGQGLEFLIYFQGNSAPDKSGLPSDRFSAERTGGSVSTLTIQRTQQEDSAVYLCASSLGGTGSYEQYFGPGTRLTVT.

V and J are TRBV30 and TRBJ2-7; D may be TRBD1 (6 bases). V was shortened by 2 bases and J by 2 bases, with 10 bases between the two germline ends. Germline V CDR1 and CDR2: GTSNPN, SVGIG (reference sequence). CDR3 length: 13 amino acids. CDR3 nucleotide sequence: TGTGCCTGGAGTCGAGGACAGACCTACGAGCAGTACTTC. It codes for CAWSRGQTYEQYF.

The CDR3 nucleotides read TGTGCCACCAGCAGAAAACGGGACATCTTCACCGGGGAGCTGTTTTTT. This codes for CATSRKRDIFTGELFF. The chain combines TRBV15 with TRBJ2-2; D might be TRBD1 (6 bases). Germline V gene data show CDR1 as LNHNV and CDR2 as YYDKDF (reference sequence). This CDR3 spans 16 amino acids. V was pared by 2 bases and J by 4 bases, with 14 bases between.

DNA of the CDR3: TGTGCCAGCAAAGGACTAGCGGGATCCAGTGAGCAGTTCTTC. Translation gives CASKGLAGSSEQFF. This chain joins TRBV2 and TRBJ2-1; 12 bases line up with TRBD2. CDR3 size: 14 residues. From germline, CDR1 is SNHLY and CDR2 FYNNEI. Trimming cost V 7 bases and J 9 bases; bases outside gene matches: 7.

This clone has only a few counts. The V and J genes are TRBV18 and TRBJ2-4; D possibly corresponds to TRBD2 (5 bases). Trimming pared 3 bases from V and 1 base from J, leaving 10 bases between. Germline V gene data show CDR1 as KGHSH and CDR2 as LQKENI. This CDR3 contains 15 residues. DNA of the CDR3: TGTGCCAGCTCACCCATAGCGAATGCCAAAAACATTCAGTACTTC. Residues: CASSPIANAKNIQYF.

The rearrangement uses TRBV6-5 and TRBJ2-3; 7 nucleotides line up with TRBD1. The CDR3 runs 15 residues. Germline assignment: CDR1 MNHEY and CDR2 SVGAGI. The trim removed 5 bases at V and 6 bases at J, leaving 11 bases unmatched. CDR3 protein: CASSTTGTAPDTQYF. The CDR3 DNA reads as TGTGCCAGCAGTACTACCGGGACAGCTCCTGATACGCAGTATTTT.